Presented here are 4 T cell receptor beta chains from one specimen sequenced in a study of blood T cells in healthy people across ages. Sample-barcoded 5' priming and a J-beta primer mix drove a second PCR of about 6 to 12 cycles. TCRdb re-analysed the 5' RACE reads in MiXCR, keeping a single row per CDR3 protein. Of some 800,000 distinct CDR3 sequences in the sample, roughly 44% were seen once. The sample consisted of blood. Receptors were obtained from a man aged 60-69 years in good health.

This clonotype was observed a few times. This chain uses TRBV20-1 with TRBJ2-3, with 8 bases that match TRBD2. V shed 2 bases, J shed 2 bases, and the junction held 15 bases outside the gene matches. CDR3 length equals 18 residues. Germline CDR1 is DFQATT and CDR2 is SNEGSKA (reference sequence). In nucleotides, the CDR3 is TGCAGTGCTAGAAGCATGGCGGGGGGACCCTCGGTCACAGATACGCAGTATTTT. Translating gives CSARSMAGGPSVTDTQYF.

This clonotype was seen a few times. The chain joins TRBV4-3 to TRBJ1-2; D is undetermined. The germline gives CDR1 LGHNA, CDR2 YSLEER. This CDR3 region has 16 residues. Trimming took off 0 bases at V and 4 bases at J, with 15 bases between the two ends. CDR3 protein: CASSQDDRVTTYGYTF. CDR3 coding DNA: TGCGCCAGCAGCCAAGATGATAGGGTAACGACCTATGGCTACACCTTC.

The rearrangement links TRBV6-2 or TRBV6-3 to TRBJ2-1; no reliable D call. Germline V gene data show CDR1 as MNHEY and CDR2 as SVGEGT. V gave up 8 bases and J gave up 0 bases, with 17 bases separating them. The CDR3 runs to 16 residues. The CDR3 loop is CASWPLRTDSYNEQFF. The CDR3 DNA reads TGTGCCAGCTGGCCACTACGGACCGACTCCTACAATGAGCAGTTCTTC.

The V call is TRBV7-9, the J call TRBJ2-2; a possible D gene is TRBD2 (6 bases). The CDR3 sequence is 15 residues long. Trimming removed 5 bases from V and 0 bases from J, with 10 bases in between. The V gene's germline CDR1 is SEHNR and CDR2 FQNEAQ (reference sequence). The CDR3 nucleotides are TGTGCCAGCAGCCGGGAGACCACGAACACCGGGGAGCTGTTTTTT. It yields the protein CASSRETTNTGELFF.